This T cell receptor (beta chain) appears in the sequencing data of a study of blood T cell repertoires in COVID-19. Study-level background: Samples came from the United States, Italy and Spain, spanning acute and convalescent COVID-19. T cells, B-cell-depleted T cells, or PBMCs supplied cDNA or gDNA.

CDR3 size: 17 residues. The germline CDR1 and CDR2 sequences are SGHRS and YFSETQ. To note about this clone: This may stem from a read error, because a much larger clone lies one nucleotide away.

Authors' analysis steps: Amplified reference gene primers provided the basis for estimating nucleated cell counts. Generated by immunoSEQ multiplex PCR, the TCRdb table keeps only in-frame clones and is missing some. Clone size and the V and J calls come from that table; the DNA yielded D and trimming. The table shows tens of thousands of clones, with 79% occurring only once. The sequence came from a man aged 55 to 70 with active or convalescent COVID-19. V gene TRBV5-1 combines with J gene TRBJ1-4; 11 bases line up with TRBD1. Sequencing was carried out using peripheral blood. The CDR3 loop reads CTSSQGTGGPTNEKLFF. In DNA, the CDR3 is TGCACCAGCAGCCAAGGGACAGGGGGACCCACTAATGAAAAACTGTTTTTT.